Shown below are 20 T cell receptor beta chains from a single sample sequenced in a study of blood T cells in healthy people across ages. Sample-barcoded 5' priming and a J-beta primer mix drove a second PCR of about 6 to 12 cycles. Using its own MiXCR run on the 5' RACE reads, TCRdb lists one record per CDR3 protein. In the table there are 660,000 or so distinct CDR3 sequences, 58% of which are singletons. The sample consisted of blood. Every receptor here comes from a man in his 60s in good health.

The rearrangement uses TRBV7-2 and TRBJ2-5; the match to TRBD2 covers 8 bases. Trimming removed 0 bases from V and 6 bases from J; junction bases left unmatched: 3. Germline V gene data show CDR1 as SGHTA and CDR2 as FQGNSA. CDR3 length: 14 residues. CDR3 residues: CASSLASGKKTQYF. The CDR3 DNA follows: TGTGCCAGCAGCTTAGCTAGCGGGAAAAAGACCCAGTACTTC.

V gene TRBV21-1 combines with J gene TRBJ2-6; TRBD1, as called in the table, went unchecked against the DNA. TRBV21-1 is a known pseudogene. This CDR3 has 16 residues. The CDR3 reads CASSTGQSSGANVLTF. CDR3 coding DNA: TGTGCCAGCAGCACAGGACAGTCCTCTGGGGCCAACGTCCTGACTTTC.

CDR3 nucleotides: TGTGCCAGCAGCTTGTTTCCAGGGCTCCAAGAGACCCAGTACTTC. As protein: CASSLFPGLQETQYF. The chain couples TRBV5-5 to TRBJ2-5; TRBD1 is a possible D gene (5 bases). Germline assignment: CDR1 SGHKS and CDR2 YYEKEE (reference sequence). The CDR3 loop spans 15 amino acids. Between the trimmed V and J ends, which lost 1 base and 1 base, there was a span of 11 bases. The full variable domain, with the rest looked up from reference TRBV5-5 and TRBJ2-5, is DAGVTQSPTHLIKTRGQQVTLRCSPISGHKSVSWYQQVLGQGPQFIFQYYEKEERGRGNFPDRFSARQFPNYSSELNVNALLLGDSALYLCASSLFPGLQETQYFGPGTRLLVL.

V usage is TRBV12-3 or TRBV12-4 and J usage is TRBJ2-1; 7 positions agree with TRBD2. The CDR3 is 16 amino acids. V trimming: 3 bases; J trimming: 0 bases; junction bases outside the gene matches: 5. The CDR3 reads CASSLGGVGSYNEQFF. The CDR3 DNA follows: TGTGCCAGCAGTTTGGGGGGGGTGGGCTCCTACAATGAGCAGTTCTTC.

Only a few counts were recorded for this clonotype. The chain recombines TRBV10-1 with TRBJ2-1; 10 nucleotides line up with TRBD1. The CDR3 contains 14 residues. Germline CDR1 is WNHNN and CDR2 is SYGVQD (reference sequence). Germline trimming cut 10 bases from V and 5 bases from J; bases unmatched to any gene: 8. Written as DNA, the CDR3 is TGCGCCACCGCGACAGGGGGCCCTCACAATGAGCAGTTCTTC. Translated, it gives CATATGGPHNEQFF.

About this clonotype itself: Relative to the germline gene, one junction end is altered; a read error may explain this. The V call is TRBV5-1, the J call TRBJ2-3, with D maybe TRBD1 (5 bases). Germline CDR1 SGHRS, CDR2 YFSETQ. CDR3 length: 14 residues. The CDR3 region has the DNA TGCGCCAGCAGCTTGGCCAGTCCCACAGGTACGCAGTATTTT. Its translation: CASSLASPTGTQYF.

The chain joins TRBV5-4 to TRBJ2-3; 11 positions agree with TRBD1. The CDR3 is made up of 16 amino acids. V dropped 4 bases and J dropped 3; count of bases not matched to a gene: 7. Germline CDR1 reads SGHNT; CDR2 reads YYREEE (reference sequence). DNA for the CDR3: TGTGCCAGCAGCACCGGACAGGGGGCTCTGACAGATACGCAGTATTTT. Its translation: CASSTGQGALTDTQYF.

This chain connects TRBV12-3 or TRBV12-4 to TRBJ2-3, with 11 bases aligning to TRBD2. The CDR3 sequence is 16 residues long. The V segment lost 5 bases and the J segment 4 bases; nucleotides outside the gene matches: 8. The CDR3 DNA reads TGTGCCAGCAGTCTGATAGCGGGGGGGATCGCAGATACGCAGTATTTT. Translation gives CASSLIAGGIADTQYF.

V is TRBV5-1 and J is TRBJ2-6; tentative D call: TRBD1 (5 bases). V was cut by 2 bases and J by 0 bases, with 9 bases left in between. This CDR3 has 16 residues. In germline, CDR1 is SGHRS, CDR2 YFSETQ. In DNA form, the CDR3 reads TGCGCCAGCAGCTTTTCAGGGAACTCTGGGGCCAACGTCCTGACTTTC. This encodes CASSFSGNSGANVLTF.

The genes are TRBV20-1 and TRBJ1-5; TRBD1 might be the D (5 bases). Between the trimmed V and J ends, which lost 4 bases and 0 bases, there was a span of 22 bases. The CDR3 length is 18 residues. Germline assignment: CDR1 DFQATT and CDR2 SNEGSKA (reference sequence). The CDR3 DNA reads as TGCAGTGCTACCCTGGGACGGGGGATACCCTATAGCAATCAGCCCCAGCATTTT. Translation: CSATLGRGIPYSNQPQHF.

The chain employs TRBV5-5 and TRBJ1-6; no clear D. Germline V gene sequence: CDR1 SGHKS, CDR2 YYEKEE (reference sequence). The V and J ends lost 7 bases and 0 bases respectively, with 11 bases between them. The length of the CDR3 is 15 residues. CDR3 bases: TGTGCCAGCCTACCCGGGAGCTCCTATAATTCACCCCTCCACTTT. Translating it yields CASLPGSSYNSPLHF.

This clonotype was counted between two and nine times. The gene calls are TRBV29-1 and TRBJ2-5; D could derive from TRBD1 or TRBD2 (6 bases each). From germline, CDR1 is SQVTM and CDR2 ANQGSEA. The length of the CDR3 is 14 residues. V was shortened by 7 bases and J by 7 bases, with 22 bases between the two germline ends. CDR3 bases: TGCAGCGCCGTCCTACTAGGGGGAGGCGGGACCCAGTACTTC. Its protein product is CSAVLLGGGGTQYF.

The chain employs TRBV28 and TRBJ1-2; 7 bases agree with TRBD1. The CDR3 loop spans 15 amino acids. J gave up 1 base and V 7 bases, and 9 bases lay outside the gene matches. CDR1 and CDR2 (germline): MDHEN, SYDVKM. The CDR3 here is CASNSPTGSNYGYTF. The CDR3 nucleotides are TGTGCCAGCAACTCCCCGACAGGGAGTAACTATGGCTACACCTTC.

The chain recombines TRBV10-3 with TRBJ1-2; possible D gene TRBD1, 5 bases. The CDR3 spans 12 residues. Trimming shortened V by 2 bases and J by 8 bases, and 9 bases separated the two germline ends. The germline V gene encodes CDR1 ENHRY and CDR2 SYGVKD. The CDR3 reads CAISEAREGYTF. Written as DNA, the CDR3 is TGTGCCATCAGTGAGGCCAGGGAAGGCTACACCTTC.

Only a few counts were recorded for this clonotype. This chain uses TRBV12-3 or TRBV12-4 with TRBJ1-1; 7 bases fit TRBD1. The CDR3 is 14 amino acids. The V gene end was trimmed by 5 bases and the J gene end by 1 base; junction bases not matched to a gene: 4. This CDR3 reads CASSHSGGNTEAFF. The CDR3 DNA reads TGTGCCAGCAGTCACTCAGGGGGGAACACTGAAGCTTTCTTT.

This CDR3 reads CASSQDPAQSRAQYF. The CDR3 DNA follows: TGTGCCAGCAGCCAAGATCCGGCCCAGTCCAGGGCCCAGTACTTC. V is TRBV3-1 and J is TRBJ2-5; a weak D match, TRBD1 (5 bases). CDR1 LGHDT and CDR2 YNNKEL come from the germline V gene (reference sequence). V was cut by 0 bases and J by 9 bases, with 17 bases left in between. CDR3 size: 15 residues.

The chain is built from TRBV12-3 or TRBV12-4 and TRBJ2-3; TRBD2 aligns across 8 bases. V lost 6 bases and J lost 1; bases outside the gene matches: 6. The CDR3 contains 15 residues. The chain's CDR3 is CASRDHSGGTDTQYF. Here the CDR3 DNA reads TGTGCCAGCAGGGACCATAGCGGGGGCACAGATACGCAGTATTTT.

The chain couples TRBV5-1 to TRBJ2-1; TRBD2 agrees at 7 bases. The CDR3 has 15 residues. V was clipped by 4 bases and J by 5 bases; unmatched bases: 9. CDR1 is SGHRS and CDR2 is YFSETQ in the germline V gene. CDR3 in DNA: TGCGCCAGCAGCGGCGGCCTAGCGGACAACAATGAGCAGTTCTTC. As protein: CASSGGLADNNEQFF.

The table lists this clonotype with a few counts. J is TRBJ2-5 and V is TRBV29-1, with no clear D. Trimming shortened V by 2 bases and J by 5 bases, and 12 bases separated the two germline ends. CDR1 is SQVTM, CDR2 ANQGSEA, per germline. This CDR3 has 13 amino acids. Written as DNA, the CDR3 is TGCAGCGTTGAAAGGATTACTGGGGAGACCCAGTACTTC. Residues: CSVERITGETQYF.

Worth noting for this clonotype: This may arise from a read error, as a much more abundant clone is one base away. The chain employs TRBV18 and TRBJ2-1, with 7 bases aligning to TRBD2. CDR3 length: 14 amino acids. In germline, CDR1 is KGHSH, CDR2 LQKENI. CDR3 in DNA: TGTGCCAGCCCACCTGGGGGGGGAGGCAATGAGCAGTTCTTC. Its protein is CASPPGGGGNEQFF.